This T cell receptor (beta chain) comes out of a study of cytomegalovirus exposure and HLA in healthy donors. As regards this clone: Its antigen is currently unknown.

Germline V gene data show CDR1 as SGHTA and CDR2 as FQGTGA. This CDR3 spans 19 amino acids. With V trimmed by 1 base and J by 2 bases, 9 bases remained unmatched. Overall study results and limits: CMV serostatus was the sole immune exposure data available. An analysis that came later showed most CMV-associated TCR beta chains appearing HLA-restricted.

PCR was performed using 60 Vbeta and 13 Jbeta primers. Only in-frame clones appear in the TCRdb table, and some are missing; sequencing was by immunoSEQ multiplex PCR. The sample carries about 150,000 clones, approximately 85% recorded once. This clonotype was obtained from a woman aged 18-30 years in good health and CMV-seronegative. Sequencing input: PBMCs. The chain is built from TRBV7-3 and TRBJ2-3; 13 nucleotides line up with TRBD2. CDR3 sequence: CASSLRAAGLAGHTDTQYF. The CDR3 coding sequence is TGTGCCAGCAGCTTAAGAGCGGCGGGACTAGCGGGGCACACAGATACGCAGTATTTT.